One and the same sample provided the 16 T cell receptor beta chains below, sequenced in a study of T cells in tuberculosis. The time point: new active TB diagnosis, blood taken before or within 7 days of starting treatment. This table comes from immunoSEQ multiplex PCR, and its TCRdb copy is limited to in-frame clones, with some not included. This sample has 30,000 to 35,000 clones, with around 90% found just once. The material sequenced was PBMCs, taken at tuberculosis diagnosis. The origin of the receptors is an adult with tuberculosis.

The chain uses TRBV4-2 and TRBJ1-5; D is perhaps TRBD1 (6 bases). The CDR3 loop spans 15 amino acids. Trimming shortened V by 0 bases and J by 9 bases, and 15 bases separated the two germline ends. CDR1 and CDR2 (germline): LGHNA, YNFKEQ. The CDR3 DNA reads TGTGCCAGCAGCCAAGACCGGGACACATTATCGCCCCAGCATTTT. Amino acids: CASSQDRDTLSPQHF.

The CDR3 nucleotides read TGCGCCAGCAGCTTTTATTTGGACAGGGAGGACTATGGCTACACCTTC. Translating gives CASSFYLDREDYGYTF. The chain links TRBV5-1 to TRBJ1-2; 8 bases fit TRBD1. J was trimmed by 3 bases and V by 2 bases; bases with no gene match: 9. The V gene's germline CDR1 is SGHRS and CDR2 YFSETQ. The CDR3 consists of 16 residues.

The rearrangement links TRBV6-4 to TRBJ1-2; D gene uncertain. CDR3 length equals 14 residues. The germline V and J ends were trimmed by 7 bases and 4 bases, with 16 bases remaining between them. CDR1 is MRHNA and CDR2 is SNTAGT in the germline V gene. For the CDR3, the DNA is TGTGCCAGCACCCCTCGAGCAGGCCCCTATGGCTACACCTTC. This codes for CASTPRAGPYGYTF.

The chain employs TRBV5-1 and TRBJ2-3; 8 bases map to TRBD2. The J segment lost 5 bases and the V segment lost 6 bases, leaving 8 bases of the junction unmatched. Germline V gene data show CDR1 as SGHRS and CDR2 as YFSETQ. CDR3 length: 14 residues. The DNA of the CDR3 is TGCGCCAGCAATTACGCGGGAGGAGGAGATACGCAGTATTTT. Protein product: CASNYAGGGDTQYF.

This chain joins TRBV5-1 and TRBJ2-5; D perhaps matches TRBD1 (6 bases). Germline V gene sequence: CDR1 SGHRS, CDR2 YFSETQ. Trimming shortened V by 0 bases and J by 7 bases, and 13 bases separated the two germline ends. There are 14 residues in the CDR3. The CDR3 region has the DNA TGCGCCAGCAGCTTGGGACAGGTCGAGGGGACCCAGTACTTC. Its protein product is CASSLGQVEGTQYF.

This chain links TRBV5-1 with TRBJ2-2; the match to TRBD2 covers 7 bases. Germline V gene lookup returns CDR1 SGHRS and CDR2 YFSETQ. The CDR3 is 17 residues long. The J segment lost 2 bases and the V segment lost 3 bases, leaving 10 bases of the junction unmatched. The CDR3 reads CASSYQTSGINTGELFF. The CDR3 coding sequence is TGCGCCAGCAGCTATCAGACCAGCGGGATTAACACCGGGGAGCTGTTTTTT.

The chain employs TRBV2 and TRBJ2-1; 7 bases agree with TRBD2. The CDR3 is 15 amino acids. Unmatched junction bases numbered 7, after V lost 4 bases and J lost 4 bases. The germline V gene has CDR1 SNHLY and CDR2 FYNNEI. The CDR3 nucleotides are TGTGCCAGCAGTGGGACTGGCGGGGGATACAATGAGCAGTTCTTC. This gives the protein CASSGTGGGYNEQFF.

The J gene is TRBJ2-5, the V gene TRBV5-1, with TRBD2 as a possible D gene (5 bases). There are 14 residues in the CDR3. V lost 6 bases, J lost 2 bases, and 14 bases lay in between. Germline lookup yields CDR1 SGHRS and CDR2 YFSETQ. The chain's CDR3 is CASTRREIQETQYF. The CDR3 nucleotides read TGCGCCAGCACGCGAAGGGAGATACAAGAGACCCAGTACTTC.

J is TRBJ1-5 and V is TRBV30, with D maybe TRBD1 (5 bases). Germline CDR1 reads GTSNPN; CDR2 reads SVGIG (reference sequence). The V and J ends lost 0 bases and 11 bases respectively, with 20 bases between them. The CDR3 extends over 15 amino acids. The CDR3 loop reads CAWSVSGLEGMTQHF. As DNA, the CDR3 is TGTGCCTGGAGTGTATCGGGTTTGGAGGGGATGACCCAGCATTTT.

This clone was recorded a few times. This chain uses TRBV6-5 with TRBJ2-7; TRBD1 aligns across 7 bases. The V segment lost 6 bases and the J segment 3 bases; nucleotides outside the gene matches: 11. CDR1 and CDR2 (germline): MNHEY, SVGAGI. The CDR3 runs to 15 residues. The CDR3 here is CASSSSRGGRYEQYF. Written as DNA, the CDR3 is TGTGCCAGCAGCTCCTCCCGAGGGGGCCGCTACGAGCAGTACTTC.

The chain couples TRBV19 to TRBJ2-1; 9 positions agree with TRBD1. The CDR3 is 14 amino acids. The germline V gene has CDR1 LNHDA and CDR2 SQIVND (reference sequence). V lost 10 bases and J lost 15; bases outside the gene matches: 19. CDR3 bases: TGTGCCACTGTGACAGGGGGGACCACTGAGCAGTTGTTCTTC. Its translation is CATVTGGTTEQLFF.

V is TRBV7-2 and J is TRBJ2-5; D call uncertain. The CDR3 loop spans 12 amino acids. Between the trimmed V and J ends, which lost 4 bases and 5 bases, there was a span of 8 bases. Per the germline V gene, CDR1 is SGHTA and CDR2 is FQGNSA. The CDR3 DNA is TGTGCCAGCAGCTCGTCTAGGGAGACCCAGTACTTC. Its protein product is CASSSSRETQYF.

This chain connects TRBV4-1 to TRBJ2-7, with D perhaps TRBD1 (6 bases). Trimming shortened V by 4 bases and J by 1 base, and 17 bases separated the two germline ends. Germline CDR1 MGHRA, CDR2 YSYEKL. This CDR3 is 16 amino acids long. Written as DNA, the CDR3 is TGCGCCAGCAGCCTCCCTCCGGACAGACCATCCTACGAGCAGTACTTC. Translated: CASSLPPDRPSYEQYF.

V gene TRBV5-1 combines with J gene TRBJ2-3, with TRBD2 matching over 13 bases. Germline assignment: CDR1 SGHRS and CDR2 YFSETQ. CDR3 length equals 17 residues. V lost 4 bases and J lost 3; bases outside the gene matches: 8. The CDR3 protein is CASSRSGTSGKTDTQYF. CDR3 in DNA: TGCGCCAGCAGCCGATCGGGGACTAGCGGGAAAACAGATACGCAGTATTTT.

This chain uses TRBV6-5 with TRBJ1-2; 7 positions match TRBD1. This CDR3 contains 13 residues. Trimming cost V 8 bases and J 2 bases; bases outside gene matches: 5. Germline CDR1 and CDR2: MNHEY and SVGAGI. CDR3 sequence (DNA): TGTGCCAGCCGTCGACAGGGAAACTATGGCTACACCTTC. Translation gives CASRRQGNYGYTF.

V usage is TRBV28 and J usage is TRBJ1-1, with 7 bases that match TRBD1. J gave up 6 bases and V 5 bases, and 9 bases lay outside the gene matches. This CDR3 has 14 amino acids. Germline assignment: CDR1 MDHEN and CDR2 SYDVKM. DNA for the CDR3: TGTGCCAGCAGTGGAACAGGGGTGATCGCTGAAGCTTTCTTT. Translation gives CASSGTGVIAEAFF.